This is a list of T cell receptor beta chains from one sample in a study of T cell changes during pregnancy in multiple sclerosis. Sequenced by immunoSEQ multiplex PCR; TCRdb stores in-frame clones only, minus some. The data contain some 110,000 clones, around 90% of them singletons. The sample here was peripheral blood, taken in the third trimester of pregnancy. The receptors derive from a female donor with multiple sclerosis, enrolled in a pregnancy study. Each CDR3 is given with its conserved first and last residue. Fields, in order: CDR3 DNA, CDR3 protein, V gene, D gene, clone size, J gene. A D gene is named only where the DNA matches it firmly. Where a row states a size, it is once, few, many or the class of an expanded clone; other rows omit it.

TGTGCCAGTAGTATAGTTCAGGGGGCAAGGTCACCCCTCCACTTT CASSIVQGARSPLHF TRBV19 TRBD1 . TRBJ1-6
TGTGCCTGCCTGACAGTAACTAATGAAAAACTGTTTTTT CACLTVTNEKLFF TRBV30 . once TRBJ1-4
TGTGCCAGCAGTGAAGTAGGGATAGGGGGCGCGGGCCAGCCCCAGCATTTT CASSEVGIGGAGQPQHF TRBV6-1 TRBD1 . TRBJ1-5
TGTGCCAGCAGCTCACGACAGTTCTCAACCTACGAGCAGTACTTC CASSSRQFSTYEQYF TRBV7-9 . . TRBJ2-7
TGTGCCAGCAGCTTAGTAGCGGGCCCCAAAGATGAGCAGTTCTTC CASSLVAGPKDEQFF TRBV7-3 TRBD2 . TRBJ2-1
TGTGCCAGCAGAGCAGGGTCTAGCAATCAGCCCCAGCATTTT CASRAGSSNQPQHF TRBV6-7 . . TRBJ1-5
TGTGCCAGCAGCGAGCGCGGAGAACTAGCCAAAAACATTCAGTACTTC CASSERGELAKNIQYF TRBV9 . . TRBJ2-4
TGTGCCAGCACCCGGACAGGGGCCTCCGCTGGGGCCAACGTCCTGACTTTC CASTRTGASAGANVLTF TRBV7-9 TRBD1 once TRBJ2-6
TGTGCCAGCTCACCCGTCAGTTTGAACACTGAAGCTTTCTTT CASSPVSLNTEAFF TRBV18 . . TRBJ1-1
TGTGCCAGCAGCCCCCCCGGGGACAGGGCTCTCTTCGAGCAGTACTTC CASSPPGDRALFEQYF TRBV9 TRBD1 once TRBJ2-7
TGTGCCAGCAGCGACTGGGGGGGCGAGACTGAAGCTTTCTTT CASSDWGGETEAFF TRBV2 . . TRBJ1-1
TGTGCCAGCAGGGACTTTGGGGGAGGGGTGAACACCGGGGAGCTGTTTTTT CASRDFGGGVNTGELFF TRBV27 TRBD2 . TRBJ2-2
TGTGCCAGCAGCTACGGGACAGCCAACACCGGGGAGCTGTTTTTT CASSYGTANTGELFF TRBV9 TRBD1 few TRBJ2-2
TGCGCCAGCAGCTTTACAGGGGGCCAAGAGACCCAGTACTTC CASSFTGGQETQYF TRBV5-1 TRBD1 . TRBJ2-5
TGTGCCTGGAGCGAGGGAGGCGACACTGAAGCTTTCTTT CAWSEGGDTEAFF TRBV30 . . TRBJ1-1
TGTGCCAGCAGCGCCTTTCTGCGGGAGTCCCACGAGCAGTACTTC CASSAFLRESHEQYF TRBV7-9 TRBD2 . TRBJ2-7